One T cell receptor beta chain is described in this entry. What it recognizes is unknown. Specified time point: week 23, last vaccination. Doses consisted of 300 ug of mutant IDH1 20-mer peptide each, paired with topical imiquimod. The data stem from a study of a mutant IDH1 vaccine in newly diagnosed glioma. Looking at the study overall: Initiation of the vaccine course occurred 4-6 weeks after radiotherapy alone, or alongside temozolomide cycles. It was radiotherapy, temozolomide, or both that patients received previously, with most receiving both.

V was clipped by 4 bases and J by 4 bases; unmatched bases: 8. There are 15 residues in the CDR3. Germline lookup yields CDR1 SGHNT and CDR2 YYREEE (reference sequence). Only in-frame clones appear in the TCRdb table, and some are missing; sequencing was by immunoSEQ multiplex PCR. The data hold about 65,000 clones, with approximately 81% observed a single time. Sequencing was performed on PBMCs, taken from a glioma patient whose treatment included an IDH1 peptide vaccine. The TCR comes from a man in his thirties or forties with glioma. The genes are TRBV5-4 and TRBJ2-5, with 9 bases lining up with TRBD1. For the CDR3, the DNA is TGTGCCAGCAGCCTGCCCGGGACAGGGCTAGAGACCCAGTACTTC. As protein: CASSLPGTGLETQYF.